The next 13 T cell receptor beta chains were all read from a single sample in a study of sequential checkpoint blockade in melanoma. Specified treatment: randomized to nivolumab then ipilimumab (arm A) or the reverse (arm B). Some clones are missing from TCRdb's copy, which holds only in-frame ones; the method was immunoSEQ multiplex PCR. The profile shows around 19,000 clones, around 69% of them singletons. Source: CD8+ T cells sorted from blood (inferred from file names), taken from a patient given nivolumab and ipilimumab in sequence. These receptors were collected from a human donor with melanoma.

The chain has TRBV6-5 and TRBJ2-7; 11 nucleotides align to TRBD1. This CDR3 comprises 13 residues. V shed 8 bases and J 7 bases; nucleotides not matched to a gene: 7. From germline, CDR1 is MNHEY and CDR2 SVGAGI. The chain's CDR3 is CASRLGTGGEQYF. In DNA form, the CDR3 reads TGTGCCAGCCGACTAGGGACAGGGGGAGAGCAGTACTTC.

The chain has TRBV6-6 and TRBJ2-1, with TRBD1 matching 9 bases. CDR3 length: 14 residues. Germline loops: CDR1 MNHNY, CDR2 SVGAGI (reference sequence). Trimming at V came to 2 bases and at J to 10 bases, leaving 6 bases not matched to a gene. CDR3 amino acids: CASSYLGQGNEQFF. The CDR3 DNA sequence: TGTGCCAGCAGTTACCTGGGACAGGGAAACGAGCAGTTCTTC.

The chain links TRBV7-2 to TRBJ1-1; 7 bases line up with TRBD1. Trimming cost V 4 bases and J 4 bases; bases outside gene matches: 6. Germline values: CDR1 SGHTA, CDR2 FQGNSA. The CDR3 is 14 amino acids. The chain's CDR3 is CASSYTTGVTEAFF. The CDR3 nucleotides are TGTGCCAGCAGCTATACCACAGGGGTCACTGAAGCTTTCTTT.

This chain uses TRBV19 with TRBJ1-5; D may be TRBD1 (5 bases). V was trimmed by 6 bases and J by 4 bases, leaving 16 bases between them. Germline assignment: CDR1 LNHDA and CDR2 SQIVND (reference sequence). This CDR3 region has 15 residues. The CDR3 region is CASSNTGVGNQPQHF. DNA for the CDR3: TGTGCCAGTAGCAATACGGGGGTCGGTAATCAGCCCCAGCATTTT.

V gene TRBV9 combines with J gene TRBJ2-3; D unclear. Trimming shortened V by 4 bases and J by 6 bases, and 9 bases separated the two germline ends. CDR1 is SGDLS and CDR2 is YYNGEE in the germline V gene. The CDR3 loop spans 12 amino acids. The CDR3 DNA is TGTGCCAGCAGCCCAACAGAGGATACGCAGTATTTT. Its translation is CASSPTEDTQYF.

Worth noting for this clone: An end of the junction does not agree with germline; a read error may underlie this. This rearrangement joins TRBV6-5 to TRBJ2-3; weak D call: TRBD1 (6 bases). Germline-derived CDR1 and CDR2 are MNHEY and SVGAGI. CDR3 size: 14 residues. The CDR3 loop reads CASSYGQHRDSQYF. The DNA for the CDR3 is TGTGCCAGCAGTTACGGACAGCATAGAGATTCGCAGTATTTT.

Details on this clone: This sequence is one base from a far larger clone and is likely a read error. This sequence joins TRBV27 and TRBJ1-2; 7 bases match TRBD1. The germline V gene has CDR1 MNHEY and CDR2 SMNVEV (reference sequence). The CDR3 runs 14 residues. The CDR3 here is CASSSSTGFYRYTF. The CDR3 nucleotides are TGTGCCAGCAGTTCGTCGACAGGGTTCTATCGCTACACCTTC.

This sequence joins TRBV2 and TRBJ2-5, with TRBD1 matching 10 bases. Near its end, the DNA agrees better with TRBJ2-7, so the J call may be wrong. From germline, CDR1 is SNHLY and CDR2 FYNNEI. The CDR3 is 15 amino acids. The CDR3 spells CASSSPGTGDDEQYF. The CDR3 nucleotides are TGTGCCAGCAGTAGTCCCGGGACAGGGGACGACGAGCAGTACTTC.

Only a few counts were recorded for this clone. This chain joins TRBV4-2 and TRBJ1-2; D might be TRBD1 (5 bases). CDR3 size: 13 residues. Trimming cost V 4 bases and J 5 bases, with 11 bases left between them. Germline assignment: CDR1 LGHNA and CDR2 YNFKEQ. DNA of the CDR3: TGTGCCAGCAGCCCAGGGTTAGGGTATGGCTACACCTTC. This codes for CASSPGLGYGYTF.

This rearrangement joins TRBV2 to TRBJ2-7; TRBD1 matches at 9 bases. CDR3 length: 16 residues. CDR1 is SNHLY, CDR2 FYNNEI, per germline. J was trimmed by 2 bases and V by 5 bases; bases with no gene match: 10. The CDR3 coding sequence is TGTGCCAGCAGTCTGACAGGGGGAGGTGCAGCCTACGAGCAGTACTTC. This sequence encodes CASSLTGGGAAYEQYF.

This clone has ten or more counts. The J gene is TRBJ2-2, the V gene TRBV7-6; TRBD1 agrees at 7 bases. CDR1 is SGHVS, CDR2 FNYEAQ, per germline. Trimming took 7 bases from V and 5 from J; bases not matched to a gene: 7. The CDR3 covers 14 residues. The CDR3 protein is CASTRTGPTGELFF. Written as DNA, the CDR3 is TGTGCCAGCACCCGGACAGGACCTACCGGGGAGCTGTTTTTT.

The CDR3 loop is CASSWGGGGEREQFF. The CDR3 region has the DNA TGCGCCAGCAGCTGGGGCGGGGGGGGAGAGCGGGAGCAGTTCTTC. The chain couples TRBV5-1 to TRBJ2-1; 9 nucleotides match TRBD2. Germline V gene sequence: CDR1 SGHRS, CDR2 YFSETQ. V was pared by 3 bases and J by 10 bases, with 11 bases of the junction left unmatched. The CDR3 contains 15 residues.

V gene TRBV7-8 combines with J gene TRBJ2-7, with D maybe TRBD2 (6 bases). This CDR3 has 13 residues. V lost 5 bases, J lost 6 bases, and 14 bases lay in between. Germline values: CDR1 SGHVS, CDR2 FQNEAQ. Written as DNA, the CDR3 is TGTGCCAGCAGCATCAAGTGGGGAGGCGAGCAGTACGTC. Its protein product is CASSIKWGGEQYV.